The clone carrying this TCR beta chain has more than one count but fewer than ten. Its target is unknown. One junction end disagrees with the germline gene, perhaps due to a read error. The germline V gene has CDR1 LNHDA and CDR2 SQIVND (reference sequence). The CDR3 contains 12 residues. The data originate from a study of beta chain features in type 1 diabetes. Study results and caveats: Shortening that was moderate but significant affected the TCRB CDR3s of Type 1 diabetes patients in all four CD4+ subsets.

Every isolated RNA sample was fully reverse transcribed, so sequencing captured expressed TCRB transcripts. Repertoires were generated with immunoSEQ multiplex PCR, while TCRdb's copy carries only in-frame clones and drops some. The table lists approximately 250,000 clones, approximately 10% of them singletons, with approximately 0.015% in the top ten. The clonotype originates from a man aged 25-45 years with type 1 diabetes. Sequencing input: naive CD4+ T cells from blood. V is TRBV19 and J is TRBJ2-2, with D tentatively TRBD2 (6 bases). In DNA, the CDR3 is TGTGCCAGTAGTATAGTTCTGGGGGGGCTGTTTTTT. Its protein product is CASSIVLGGLFF.